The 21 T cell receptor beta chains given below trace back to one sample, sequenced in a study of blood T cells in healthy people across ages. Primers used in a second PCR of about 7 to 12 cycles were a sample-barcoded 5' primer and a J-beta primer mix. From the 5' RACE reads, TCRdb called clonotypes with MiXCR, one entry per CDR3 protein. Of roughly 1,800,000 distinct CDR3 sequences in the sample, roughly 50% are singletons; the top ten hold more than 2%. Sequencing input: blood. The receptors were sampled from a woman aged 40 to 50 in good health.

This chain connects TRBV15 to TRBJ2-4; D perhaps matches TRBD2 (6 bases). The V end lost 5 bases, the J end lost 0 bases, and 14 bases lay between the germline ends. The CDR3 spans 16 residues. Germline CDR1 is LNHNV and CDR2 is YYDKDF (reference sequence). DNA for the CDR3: TGTGCCACCAGCGGCGGGACGGCCCTAGCCAAAAACATTCAGTACTTC. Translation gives CATSGGTALAKNIQYF.

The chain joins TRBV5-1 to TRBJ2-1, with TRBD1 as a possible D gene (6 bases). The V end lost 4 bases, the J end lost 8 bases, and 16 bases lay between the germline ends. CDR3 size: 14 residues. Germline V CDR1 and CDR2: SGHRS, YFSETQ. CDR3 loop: CASSEYRVKDEQFF. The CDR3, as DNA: TGCGCCAGCAGCGAATACAGGGTGAAGGATGAGCAGTTCTTC.

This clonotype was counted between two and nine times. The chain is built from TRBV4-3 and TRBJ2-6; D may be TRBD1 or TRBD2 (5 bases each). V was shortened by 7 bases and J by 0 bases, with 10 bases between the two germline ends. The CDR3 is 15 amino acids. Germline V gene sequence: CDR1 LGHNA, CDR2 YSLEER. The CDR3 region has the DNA TGCGCCAGCACCAGGGAGAGCTCTGGGGCCAACGTCCTGACTTTC. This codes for CASTRESSGANVLTF.

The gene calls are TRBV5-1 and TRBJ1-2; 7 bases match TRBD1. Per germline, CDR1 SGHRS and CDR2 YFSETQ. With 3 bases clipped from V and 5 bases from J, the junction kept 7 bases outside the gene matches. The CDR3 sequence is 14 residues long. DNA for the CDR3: TGCGCCAGCAGCTCACAGGGGAAATCTTATGGCTACACCTTC. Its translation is CASSSQGKSYGYTF.

The CDR3: CASLDAAYNEQYF. The CDR3 bases are TGTGCCAGCCTCGATGCCGCCTACAATGAGCAGTACTTC. The chain employs TRBV6-2 or TRBV6-3 and TRBJ2-7; no firm D call. V gave up 8 bases and J gave up 7 bases, with 18 bases separating them. Germline lookup yields CDR1 MNHEY and CDR2 SVGEGT. This CDR3 is 13 amino acids long.

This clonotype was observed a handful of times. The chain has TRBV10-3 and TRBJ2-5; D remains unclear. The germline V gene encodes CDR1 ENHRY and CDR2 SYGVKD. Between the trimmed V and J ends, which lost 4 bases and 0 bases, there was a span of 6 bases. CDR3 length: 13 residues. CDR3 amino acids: CAISVFNQETQYF. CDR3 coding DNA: TGTGCCATCAGTGTTTTTAACCAAGAGACCCAGTACTTC.

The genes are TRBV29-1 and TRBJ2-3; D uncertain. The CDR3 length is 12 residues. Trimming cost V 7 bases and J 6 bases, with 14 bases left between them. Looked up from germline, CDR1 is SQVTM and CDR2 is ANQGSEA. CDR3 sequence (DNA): TGCAGCGCTGCTGGGATCGGCGATACGCAGTATTTT. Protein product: CSAAGIGDTQYF.

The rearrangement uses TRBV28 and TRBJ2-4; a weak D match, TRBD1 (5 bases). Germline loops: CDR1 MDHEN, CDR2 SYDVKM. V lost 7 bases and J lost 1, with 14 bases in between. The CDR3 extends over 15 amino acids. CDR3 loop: CASNFQGSAKNIQYF. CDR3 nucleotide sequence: TGTGCCAGCAATTTTCAGGGTTCGGCCAAAAACATTCAGTACTTC.

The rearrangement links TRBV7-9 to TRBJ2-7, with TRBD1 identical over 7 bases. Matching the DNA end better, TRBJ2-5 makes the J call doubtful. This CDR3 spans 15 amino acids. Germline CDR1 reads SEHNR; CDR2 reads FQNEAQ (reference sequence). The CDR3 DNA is TGTGCCAGCAGCCATCCCCTGACAGGGCAAGAGACCCAGTACTTC. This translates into CASSHPLTGQETQYF.

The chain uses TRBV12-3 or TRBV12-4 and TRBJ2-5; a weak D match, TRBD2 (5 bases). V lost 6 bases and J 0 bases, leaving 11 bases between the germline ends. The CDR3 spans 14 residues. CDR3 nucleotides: TGTGCCAGCAGCCCCCCAGCGGACCAAGAGACCCAGTACTTC. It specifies CASSPPADQETQYF.

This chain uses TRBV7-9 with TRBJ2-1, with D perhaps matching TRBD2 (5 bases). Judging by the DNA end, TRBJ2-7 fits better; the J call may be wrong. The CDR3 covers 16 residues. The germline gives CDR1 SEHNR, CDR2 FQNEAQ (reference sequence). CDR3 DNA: TGTGCCAGCAGCATGCCGAGGAGCGGCTCCTACAATGAGCAGTACTTC. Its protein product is CASSMPRSGSYNEQYF.

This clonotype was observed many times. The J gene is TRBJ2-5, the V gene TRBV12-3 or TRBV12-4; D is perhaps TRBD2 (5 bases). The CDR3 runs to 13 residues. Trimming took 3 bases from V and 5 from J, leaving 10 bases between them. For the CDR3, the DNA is TGTGCCAGCAGTTTTGAGGGCAGTGAGACCCAGTACTTC. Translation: CASSFEGSETQYF.

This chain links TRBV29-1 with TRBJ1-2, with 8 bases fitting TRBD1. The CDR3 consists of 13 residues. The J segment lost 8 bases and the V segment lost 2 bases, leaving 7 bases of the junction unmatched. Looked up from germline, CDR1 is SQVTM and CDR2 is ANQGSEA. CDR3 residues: CSVESGRGLGYTF. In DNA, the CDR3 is TGCAGCGTTGAAAGTGGCAGGGGGCTGGGCTACACCTTC.

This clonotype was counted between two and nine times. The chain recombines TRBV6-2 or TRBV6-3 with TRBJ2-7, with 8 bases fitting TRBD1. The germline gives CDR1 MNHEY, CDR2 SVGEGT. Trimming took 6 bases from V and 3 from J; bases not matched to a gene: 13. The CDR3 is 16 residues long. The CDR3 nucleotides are TGTGCCAGCAGCTCGACCCGGAAAGGACAGGGCTACGAGCAGTACTTC. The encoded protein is CASSSTRKGQGYEQYF.

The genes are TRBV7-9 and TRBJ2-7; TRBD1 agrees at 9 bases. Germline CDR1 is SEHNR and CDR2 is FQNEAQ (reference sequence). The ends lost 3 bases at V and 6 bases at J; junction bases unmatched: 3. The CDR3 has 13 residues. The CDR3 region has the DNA TGTGCCAGCAGCTTTGGGGACAGGGCCGAGCAGTACTTC. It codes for CASSFGDRAEQYF. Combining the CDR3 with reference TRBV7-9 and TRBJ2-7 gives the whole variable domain DTGVSQNPRHKITKRGQNVTFRCDPISEHNRLYWYRQTLGQGPEFLTYFQNEAQLEKSRLLSDRFSAERPKGSFSTLEIQRTEQGDSAMYLCASSFGDRAEQYFGPGTRLTVT.

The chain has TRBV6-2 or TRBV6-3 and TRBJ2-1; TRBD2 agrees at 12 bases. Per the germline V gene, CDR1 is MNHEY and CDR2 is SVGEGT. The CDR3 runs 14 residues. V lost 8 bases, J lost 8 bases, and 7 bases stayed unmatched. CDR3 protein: CASSPSGGGDEQFF. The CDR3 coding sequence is TGTGCCAGCTCCCCTAGCGGGGGGGGCGATGAGCAGTTCTTC.

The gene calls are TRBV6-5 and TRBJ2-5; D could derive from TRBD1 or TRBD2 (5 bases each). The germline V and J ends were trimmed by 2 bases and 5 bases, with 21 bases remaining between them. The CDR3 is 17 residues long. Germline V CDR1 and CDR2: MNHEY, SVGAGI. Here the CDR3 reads CASSYGVTGEEGETQYF. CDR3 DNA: TGTGCCAGCAGTTACGGGGTGACTGGCGAAGAGGGGGAGACCCAGTACTTC.

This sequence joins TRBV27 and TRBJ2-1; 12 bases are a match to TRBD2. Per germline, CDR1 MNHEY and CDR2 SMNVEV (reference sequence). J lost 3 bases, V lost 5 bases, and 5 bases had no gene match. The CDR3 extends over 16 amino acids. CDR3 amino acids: CASSPLAGGNYNEQFF. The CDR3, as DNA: TGTGCCAGCAGTCCCCTAGCGGGGGGGAACTACAATGAGCAGTTCTTC.

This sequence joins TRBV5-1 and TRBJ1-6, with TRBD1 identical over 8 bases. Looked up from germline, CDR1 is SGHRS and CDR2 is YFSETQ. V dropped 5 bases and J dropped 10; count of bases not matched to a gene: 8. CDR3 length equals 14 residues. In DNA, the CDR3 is TGCGCCAGCAGTAACGGACAGGGTCGATCACCCCTCCACTTT. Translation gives CASSNGQGRSPLHF.

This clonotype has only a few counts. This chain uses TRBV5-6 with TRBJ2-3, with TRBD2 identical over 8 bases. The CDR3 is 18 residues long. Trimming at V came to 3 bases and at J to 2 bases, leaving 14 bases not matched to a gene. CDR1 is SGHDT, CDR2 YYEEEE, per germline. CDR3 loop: CASSSFGGSGDYTDTQYF. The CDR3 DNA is TGTGCCAGCAGCTCCTTTGGCGGTAGCGGGGATTACACAGATACGCAGTATTTT. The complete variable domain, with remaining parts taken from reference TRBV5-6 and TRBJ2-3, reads DAGVTQSPTHLIKTRGQQVTLRCSPKSGHDTVSWYQQALGQGPQFIFQYYEEEERQRGNFPDRFSGHQFPNYSSELNVNALLLGDSALYLCASSSFGGSGDYTDTQYFGPGTRLTVL.

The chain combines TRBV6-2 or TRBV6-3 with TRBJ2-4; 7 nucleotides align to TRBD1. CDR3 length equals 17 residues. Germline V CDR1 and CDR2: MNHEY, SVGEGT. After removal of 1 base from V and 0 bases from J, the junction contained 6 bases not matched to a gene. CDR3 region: CASSYYGGQLAKNIQYF. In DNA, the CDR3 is TGTGCCAGCAGTTACTATGGGGGACAGCTAGCCAAAAACATTCAGTACTTC.